The 26 T cell receptor beta chains presented below share a single source sample, sequenced in a study of T cells in Graves' hyperthyroidism and ophthalmopathy. TCR beta CDR3 regions were amplified from RNA. The HTBI primer set was used in a first-round RT-PCR of the TCR CDR3. Each CDR3 protein is one row after TCRdb ran MiXCR on the multiplex PCR reads. This table holds 480,000 or so distinct CDR3 sequences, 40% to 50% found once. Specimen: peripheral blood or thyroid tissue (not recorded which). The receptors come from an adult woman with Graves' disease, either hyperthyroidism or ophthalmopathy (not recorded which).

This clonotype was counted ten times or more. The chain couples TRBV28 to TRBJ2-7; no reliable D call. Trimming removed 5 bases from V and 2 bases from J, with 4 bases in between. This CDR3 comprises 11 residues. Germline-derived CDR1 and CDR2 are MDHEN and SYDVKM. The CDR3: CASSITYEQYF. CDR3 in DNA: TGTGCCAGCAGTATTACCTACGAGCAGTACTTC.

The chain employs TRBV7-8 and TRBJ2-5, with 9 positions matching TRBD2. CDR1 SGHVS and CDR2 FQNEAQ come from the germline V gene. The CDR3 has 15 amino acids. Trimming removed 3 bases from V and 5 bases from J; junction bases left unmatched: 7. The chain's CDR3 is CASSFGAGGGETQYF. The CDR3 nucleotides are TGTGCCAGCAGCTTTGGGGCGGGAGGGGGGGAGACCCAGTACTTC.

The gene calls are TRBV9 and TRBJ1-2; 8 bases map to TRBD1. J lost 8 bases, V lost 4 bases, and 4 bases had no gene match. The CDR3 spans 12 residues. CDR1 and CDR2 (germline): SGDLS, YYNGEE. CDR3 amino acids: CASSTRTGGYTF. The DNA of the CDR3 is TGTGCCAGCAGCACCCGGACAGGGGGCTACACCTTC. The full variable domain, with the rest looked up from reference TRBV9 and TRBJ1-2, is DSGVTQTPKHLITATGQRVTLRCSPRSGDLSVYWYQQSLDQGLQFLIQYYNGEERAKGNILERFSAQQFPDLHSELNLSSLELGDSALYFCASSTRTGGYTFGSGTRLTVV.

The rearrangement links TRBV15 to TRBJ2-5; 7 positions match TRBD1. The CDR3 consists of 15 residues. Germline V gene sequence: CDR1 LNHNV, CDR2 YYDKDF (reference sequence). J was trimmed by 4 bases and V by 0 bases; bases with no gene match: 5. The CDR3 loop reads CATSRDTGERETQYF. The CDR3, as DNA: TGTGCCACCAGCAGAGATACAGGGGAGAGAGAGACCCAGTACTTC.

The table lists this clonotype with many counts. The chain couples TRBV12-3 or TRBV12-4 to TRBJ1-1; D not resolved. V lost 0 bases, J lost 1 base, and 6 bases lay in between. CDR3 length equals 14 residues. In DNA form, the CDR3 reads TGTGCCAGCAGTTTAGCGCTGGGGAACACTGAAGCTTTCTTT. It codes for CASSLALGNTEAFF.

This clonotype has more than one count but fewer than ten. This chain links TRBV28 with TRBJ1-4; 12 nucleotides match TRBD1. Losses at the gene ends were 6 bases for V and 8 bases for J; bases not matched to a gene: 13. Germline assignment: CDR1 MDHEN and CDR2 SYDVKM. CDR3 size: 17 residues. This chain's CDR3 is CASSQWGTGGSSEKLFF. CDR3 sequence (DNA): TGTGCCAGCAGCCAATGGGGGACAGGGGGCTCCAGCGAAAAACTGTTTTTT.

This chain joins TRBV6-5 and TRBJ1-1; D gene ambiguous. Germline V gives CDR1 MNHEY, CDR2 SVGAGI. The CDR3 consists of 15 residues. The V and J ends lost 1 base and 4 bases respectively, with 13 bases between them. The DNA of the CDR3 is TGTGCCAGCAGTTACTTAACAGCTTCTCCCACTGAAGCTTTCTTT. This encodes CASSYLTASPTEAFF.

The gene calls are TRBV15 and TRBJ1-2; maybe TRBD1 (6 bases). The V end was cut by 5 bases, the J end by 4 bases, with 14 bases between. CDR1 is LNHNV, CDR2 YYDKDF, per germline (reference sequence). This CDR3 region has 14 residues. The CDR3 region has the DNA TGTGCCACCAGCCCCCGCAGGGGAAGCTATGGCTACACCTTC. It yields the protein CATSPRRGSYGYTF.

This rearrangement joins TRBV20-1 to TRBJ1-2; no firm D call. This CDR3 comprises 13 residues. V dropped 6 bases and J dropped 3 bases, with 14 bases sitting between them. In germline, CDR1 is DFQATT, CDR2 SNEGSKA (reference sequence). The CDR3 sequence is CSANDRNYYGYTF. CDR3 DNA: TGCAGTGCGAACGACCGGAACTACTATGGCTACACCTTC.

In this sample, this clonotype turned up a few times. The V and J genes are TRBV7-9 and TRBJ2-6; D gene ambiguous. CDR1 is SEHNR and CDR2 is FQNEAQ in the germline V gene (reference sequence). CDR3 length: 15 residues. V lost 5 bases and J lost 0, with 8 bases in between. The CDR3 reads CASSQAGSGANVLTF. DNA of the CDR3: TGTGCCAGCAGCCAGGCAGGCTCTGGGGCCAACGTCCTGACTTTC.

This clonotype was seen just once. The V gene is TRBV2, the J gene TRBJ2-5; 7 bases are shared with TRBD2. J was trimmed by 4 bases and V by 6 bases; bases with no gene match: 8. CDR1 and CDR2 from the germline V gene are SNHLY and FYNNEI. The CDR3 is made up of 14 amino acids. The CDR3 sequence is CASRAHWGGETQYF. In DNA form, the CDR3 reads TGTGCCAGCAGGGCCCATTGGGGGGGAGAGACCCAGTACTTC.

The chain is built from TRBV29-1 and TRBJ1-2, with 7 bases that match TRBD1. CDR1 is SQVTM, CDR2 ANQGSEA, per germline. The CDR3 contains 17 residues. V shed 3 bases and J 0 bases; nucleotides not matched to a gene: 13. CDR3 residues: CSVELSYQGGTNYGYTF. The CDR3 nucleotides read TGCAGCGTTGAGCTTTCGTATCAGGGGGGAACTAACTATGGCTACACCTTC.

V is TRBV20-1 and J is TRBJ2-7, with 10 nucleotides matching TRBD2. The V and J ends lost 6 bases and 5 bases, in that order; junction bases with no gene match: 10. CDR3 length equals 14 residues. Germline V lookup: CDR1 DFQATT, CDR2 SNEGSKA (reference sequence). DNA for the CDR3: TGCAGTGCCGACGGAGCGGGAGGGAGAAACGAGCAGTACTTC. Translated: CSADGAGGRNEQYF.

Details on this clonotype: A much larger clone is a single base away; this may be a read error. V usage is TRBV7-9 and J usage is TRBJ2-5; TRBD2 aligns across 8 bases. The CDR3 is 16 residues long. Germline trimming cut 5 bases from V and 4 bases from J; bases unmatched to any gene: 12. Germline values: CDR1 SEHNR, CDR2 FQNEAQ (reference sequence). The CDR3 region has the DNA TGTGCCAGCAGCCCGGGACTAGTCGAACCCGGAGAGACCCAGTACTTC. Amino acid sequence: CASSPGLVEPGETQYF.

This clonotype appeared once. This CDR3 is missing its conserved last phenylalanine or tryptophan, likely due to a read error. The DNA is omitted, as the CDR3 cannot be located on it reliably, and the CDR3 follows TCRdb's listing. CDR3 region: CASSLAPRTSGSS. The chain combines TRBV7-2 with TRBJ2-6; the D call TRBD2 from the table was never checked on the DNA. Per germline, CDR1 SGHTA and CDR2 FQGNSA. Inclusive of both ends, the CDR3 amounts to 13 amino acids.

This clonotype was picked up many times. CDR3 DNA sequence: TGTGCCACCAGCAGAAACAGGGGGCCCACTGAAGCTTTCTTT. This sequence encodes CATSRNRGPTEAFF. The V and J genes are TRBV15 and TRBJ1-1; 9 bases align to TRBD1. V lost 2 bases, J lost 4 bases, and 2 bases stayed unmatched. The germline CDR1 and CDR2 sequences are LNHNV and YYDKDF (reference sequence). CDR3 length: 14 residues.

V is TRBV11-2 and J is TRBJ1-5, with a tentative D call TRBD1 (6 bases). The CDR3 length is 14 residues. Germline V gene sequence: CDR1 SGHAT, CDR2 FQNNGV. The V end lost 5 bases, the J end lost 3 bases, and 11 bases lay between the germline ends. The CDR3 coding sequence is TGTGCCAGCAGCCATACAGGGTTCAATCAGCCCCAGCATTTT. Translated: CASSHTGFNQPQHF. Drawing the rest from reference TRBV11-2 and TRBJ1-5, the complete variable domain is EAGVAQSPRYKIIEKRQSVAFWCNPISGHATLYWYQQILGQGPKLLIQFQNNGVVDDSQLPKDRFSAERLKGVDSTLKIQPAKLEDSAVYLCASSHTGFNQPQHFGDGTRLSIL.

As to this clonotype: This CDR3 is missing its conserved last phenylalanine or tryptophan, likely due to a read error. It is unclear where the CDR3 begins or ends on the DNA, so no DNA is shown, and the CDR3 is as TCRdb lists it. CDR3 loop: CASSLVPGKPVL. The genes are TRBV11-2 and TRBJ1-3; the listed D gene, TRBD1, was not tested against the DNA. 12 amino acids form the CDR3, both terminal residues included. Germline loops: CDR1 SGHAT, CDR2 FQNNGV.

This clonotype was recorded only once. A much larger clone is a single base away; this may be a read error. The V call is TRBV10-3, the J call TRBJ2-5; D perhaps matches TRBD1 (6 bases). V dropped 5 bases and J dropped 1 base, with 14 bases sitting between them. The CDR3 sequence is 15 residues long. Germline V CDR1 and CDR2: ENHRY, SYGVKD. Here the CDR3 DNA reads TGTGCCATCAGTATCACTAGAGGGGGCCAAGAGACCCAGTACTTC. Its protein is CAISITRGGQETQYF.

Of note for this clonotype: A much larger clone sits a single nucleotide away, making a read error possible. The chain is built from TRBV29-1 and TRBJ1-1; possibly TRBD1 for D (5 bases). Germline CDR1 reads SQVTM; CDR2 reads ANQGSEA. There are 13 residues in the CDR3. Trimming took 3 bases from V and 0 from J, leaving 8 bases between them. The CDR3 nucleotides read TGCAGCGTTGATAAGGGGTTGAACACTGAAGCTTTCTTT. Its protein product is CSVDKGLNTEAFF.

Many counts were recorded for this clonotype. This chain uses TRBV2 with TRBJ2-3, with no clear D. The CDR3 consists of 11 residues. Germline loops: CDR1 SNHLY, CDR2 FYNNEI. V was trimmed by 6 bases and J by 2 bases, leaving 3 bases between them. The CDR3 here is CASSATDTQYF. CDR3 DNA: TGTGCCAGCAGCGCCACAGATACGCAGTATTTT.

This clonotype was recorded only once. The V call is TRBV15, the J call TRBJ2-7; TRBD1 agrees at 8 bases. CDR1 LNHNV and CDR2 YYDKDF come from the germline V gene (reference sequence). With 1 base clipped from V and 7 bases from J, the junction kept 12 bases outside the gene matches. CDR3 length equals 16 residues. The CDR3 loop reads CATSRAQGQGGFEQYF. In DNA, the CDR3 is TGTGCCACCAGCAGAGCCCAAGGACAGGGCGGCTTTGAGCAGTACTTC.

This clonotype has only a few counts. The V call is TRBV29-1, the J call TRBJ2-7; no firm D call. Trimming left V 5 bases short and J 5 bases short, with 19 bases between. The CDR3 spans 14 residues. CDR1 and CDR2 (germline): SQVTM, ANQGSEA. CDR3 nucleotide sequence: TGCAGCGTTCCCGACTTGACCGACCCCCACGAGCAGTACTTC. Its protein is CSVPDLTDPHEQYF.

This clonotype occurred a few times. The V gene is TRBV9, the J gene TRBJ2-7; 10 bases are shared with TRBD1. V lost 4 bases to trimming and J lost 3 bases; unmatched junction nucleotides: 10. CDR3 length: 16 amino acids. Germline loops: CDR1 SGDLS, CDR2 YYNGEE. The CDR3 spells CASSLLPGTGVYEQYF. In DNA, the CDR3 is TGTGCCAGCAGCCTCCTTCCCGGGACAGGGGTCTACGAGCAGTACTTC.

This chain uses TRBV10-3 with TRBJ2-6, with 10 nucleotides matching TRBD2. Germline V gene data show CDR1 as ENHRY and CDR2 as SYGVKD. The CDR3 has 16 residues. With V trimmed by 6 bases and J by 4 bases, 6 bases remained unmatched. DNA of the CDR3: TGTGCCATCAGGGGGACTAGCGCCACCGGGGCCAACGTCCTGACTTTC. Encoded protein: CAIRGTSATGANVLTF.

In the case of this clonotype: At one end the junction does not follow the germline gene, possibly because of a read error. The chain employs TRBV5-4 and TRBJ1-4; the D gene is possibly TRBD1 (5 bases). The CDR3 length is 15 residues. The germline V gene encodes CDR1 SGHNT and CDR2 YYREEE (reference sequence). The CDR3 reads CASSFANTGGEKLLF. DNA for the CDR3: TGTGCCAGCAGCTTCGCCAACACAGGCGGAGAAAAACTGCTTTTT.